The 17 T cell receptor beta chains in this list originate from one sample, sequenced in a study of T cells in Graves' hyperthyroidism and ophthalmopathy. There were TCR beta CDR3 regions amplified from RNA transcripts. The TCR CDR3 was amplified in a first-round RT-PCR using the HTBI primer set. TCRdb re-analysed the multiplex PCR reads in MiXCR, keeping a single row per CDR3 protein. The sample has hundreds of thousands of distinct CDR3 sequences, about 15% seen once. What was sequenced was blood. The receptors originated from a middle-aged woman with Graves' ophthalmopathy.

The CDR3 loop is CASSLGLAAFSYEQYF. In nucleotides, the CDR3 is TGTGCCAGCAGCTTAGGACTAGCGGCTTTTTCCTACGAGCAGTACTTC. The chain couples TRBV11-2 to TRBJ2-7, with 9 nucleotides matching TRBD2. The germline V gene has CDR1 SGHAT and CDR2 FQNNGV. V lost 1 base to trimming and J lost 1 base; unmatched junction nucleotides: 5. The CDR3 length is 16 residues. The full variable domain, completed using reference TRBV11-2 and TRBJ2-7, is EAGVAQSPRYKIIEKRQSVAFWCNPISGHATLYWYQQILGQGPKLLIQFQNNGVVDDSQLPKDRFSAERLKGVDSTLKIQPAKLEDSAVYLCASSLGLAAFSYEQYFGPGTRLTVT.

In DNA form, the CDR3 reads TGCGCCAGCAGCCAAGAGGCGAGGAGGGTGGGGTACTATGGCTACACCTTC. It codes for CASSQEARRVGYYGYTF. The gene calls are TRBV4-1 and TRBJ1-2; D not certain. V gave up 0 bases and J gave up 3 bases, with 17 bases separating them. The CDR3 contains 17 residues. Germline lookup yields CDR1 MGHRA and CDR2 YSYEKL.

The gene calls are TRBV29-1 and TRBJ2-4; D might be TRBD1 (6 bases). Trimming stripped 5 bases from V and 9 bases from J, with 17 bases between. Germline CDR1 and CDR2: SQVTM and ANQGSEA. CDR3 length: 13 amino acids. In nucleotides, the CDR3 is TGCAGCGTTTATACCCGGGGACAATCCATTCAGTACTTC. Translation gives CSVYTRGQSIQYF.

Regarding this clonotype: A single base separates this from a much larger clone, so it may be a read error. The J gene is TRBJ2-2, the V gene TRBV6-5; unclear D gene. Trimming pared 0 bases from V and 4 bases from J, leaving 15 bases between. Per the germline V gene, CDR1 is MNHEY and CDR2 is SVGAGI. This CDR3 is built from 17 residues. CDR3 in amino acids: CASSYSARRSSTGELFF. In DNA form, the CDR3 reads TGTGCCAGCAGTTACTCGGCCCGTCGATCGAGCACCGGGGAGCTGTTTTTT.

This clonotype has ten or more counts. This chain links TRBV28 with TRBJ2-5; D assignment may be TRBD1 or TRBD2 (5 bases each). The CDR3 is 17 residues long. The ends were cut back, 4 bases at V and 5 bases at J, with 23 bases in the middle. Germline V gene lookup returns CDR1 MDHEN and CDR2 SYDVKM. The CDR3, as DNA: TGTGCCAGCAGTTGGCCCGCCGGGACCAAGCTCGTCGAGACCCAGTACTTC. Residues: CASSWPAGTKLVETQYF.

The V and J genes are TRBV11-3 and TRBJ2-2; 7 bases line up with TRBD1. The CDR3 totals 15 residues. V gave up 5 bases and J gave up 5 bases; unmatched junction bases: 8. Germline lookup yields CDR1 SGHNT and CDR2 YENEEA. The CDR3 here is CASSDRGTATGELFF. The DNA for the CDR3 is TGTGCCAGCAGCGACAGAGGGACAGCGACCGGGGAGCTGTTTTTT.

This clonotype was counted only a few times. The CDR3 sequence is CSARVSYQQYF. The CDR3 DNA is TGCAGTGCTAGAGTTAGTTACCAGCAGTACTTC. The rearrangement links TRBV20-1 to TRBJ2-7; D uncertain. The CDR3 runs to 11 residues. The V gene's germline CDR1 is DFQATT and CDR2 SNEGSKA (reference sequence). Trimming took 1 base from V and 8 from J, leaving 9 bases between them.

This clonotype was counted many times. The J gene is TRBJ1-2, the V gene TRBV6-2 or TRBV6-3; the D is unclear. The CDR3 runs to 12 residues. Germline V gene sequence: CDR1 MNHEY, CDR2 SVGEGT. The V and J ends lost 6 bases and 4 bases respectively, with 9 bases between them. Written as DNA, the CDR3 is TGTGCCAGCAGCCAGACTATCTATGGCTACACCTTC. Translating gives CASSQTIYGYTF.

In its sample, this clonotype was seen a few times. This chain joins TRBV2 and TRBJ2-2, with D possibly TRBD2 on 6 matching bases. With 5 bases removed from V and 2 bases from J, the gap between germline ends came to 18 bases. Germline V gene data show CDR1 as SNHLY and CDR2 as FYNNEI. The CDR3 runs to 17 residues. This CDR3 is CASSTARGSGNTGELFF. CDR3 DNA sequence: TGTGCCAGCAGTACCGCCCGGGGTAGCGGAAACACCGGGGAGCTGTTTTTT.

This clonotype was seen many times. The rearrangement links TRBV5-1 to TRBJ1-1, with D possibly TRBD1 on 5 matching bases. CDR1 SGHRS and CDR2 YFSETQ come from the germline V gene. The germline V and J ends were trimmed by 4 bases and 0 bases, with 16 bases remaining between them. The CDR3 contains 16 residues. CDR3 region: CASSKIPTDMNTEAFF. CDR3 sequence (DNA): TGCGCCAGCAGCAAAATCCCGACAGATATGAACACTGAAGCTTTCTTT.

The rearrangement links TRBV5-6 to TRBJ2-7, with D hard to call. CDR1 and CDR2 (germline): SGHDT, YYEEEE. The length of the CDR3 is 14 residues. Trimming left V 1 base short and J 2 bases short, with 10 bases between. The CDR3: CASSLRAATYEQYF. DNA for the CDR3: TGTGCCAGCAGCTTGCGGGCAGCCACCTACGAGCAGTACTTC.

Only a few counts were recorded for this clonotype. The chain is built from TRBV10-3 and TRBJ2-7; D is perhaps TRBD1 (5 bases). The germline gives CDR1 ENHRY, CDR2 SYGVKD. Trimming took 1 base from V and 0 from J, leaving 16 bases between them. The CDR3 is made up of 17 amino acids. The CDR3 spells CAISEFTSGANSYEQYF. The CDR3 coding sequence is TGTGCCATCAGTGAGTTCACCTCTGGGGCCAACTCCTACGAGCAGTACTTC.

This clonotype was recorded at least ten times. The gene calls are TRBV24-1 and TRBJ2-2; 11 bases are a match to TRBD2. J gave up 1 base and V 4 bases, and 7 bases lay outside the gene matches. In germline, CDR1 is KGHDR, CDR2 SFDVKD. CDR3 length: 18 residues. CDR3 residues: CATSDPTSGGLNTGELFF. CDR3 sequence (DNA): TGTGCCACCAGTGACCCCACTAGCGGGGGATTGAACACCGGGGAGCTGTTTTTT.

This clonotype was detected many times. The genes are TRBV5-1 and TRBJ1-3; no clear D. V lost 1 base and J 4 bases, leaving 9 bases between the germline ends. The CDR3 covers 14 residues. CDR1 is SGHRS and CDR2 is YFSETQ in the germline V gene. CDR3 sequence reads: CASSLRGGGNTIYF. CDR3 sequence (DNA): TGCGCCAGCAGCTTGCGGGGAGGCGGAAACACCATATATTTT.

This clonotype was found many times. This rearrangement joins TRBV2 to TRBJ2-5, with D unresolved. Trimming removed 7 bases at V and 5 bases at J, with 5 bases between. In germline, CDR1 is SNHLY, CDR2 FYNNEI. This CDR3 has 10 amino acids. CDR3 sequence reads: CASIFETQYF. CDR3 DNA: TGTGCCAGCATATTTGAGACCCAGTACTTC.

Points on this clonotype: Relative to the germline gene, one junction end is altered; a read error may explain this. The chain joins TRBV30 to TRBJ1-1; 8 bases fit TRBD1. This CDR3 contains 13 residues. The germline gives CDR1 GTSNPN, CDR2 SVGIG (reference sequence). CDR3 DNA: TGTGCCTGGAGTGTTGACAGGGGCACTGAAGCTTCATTT. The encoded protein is CAWSVDRGTEASF. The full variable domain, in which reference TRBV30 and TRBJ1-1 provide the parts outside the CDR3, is SQTIHQWPATLVQPVGSPLSLECTVEGTSNPNLYWYRQAAGRGLQLLFYSVGIGQISSEVPQNLSASRPQDRQFILSSKKLLLSDSGFYLCAWSVDRGTEASFGQGTRLTVV.

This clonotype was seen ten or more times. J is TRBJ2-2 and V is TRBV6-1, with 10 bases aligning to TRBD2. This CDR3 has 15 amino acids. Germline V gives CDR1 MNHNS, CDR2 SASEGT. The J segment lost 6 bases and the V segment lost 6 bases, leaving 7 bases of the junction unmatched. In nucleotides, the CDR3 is TGTGCCAGCAGATTTGGGCTAGCGGGAGCCGGGGAGCTGTTTTTT. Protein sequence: CASRFGLAGAGELFF.